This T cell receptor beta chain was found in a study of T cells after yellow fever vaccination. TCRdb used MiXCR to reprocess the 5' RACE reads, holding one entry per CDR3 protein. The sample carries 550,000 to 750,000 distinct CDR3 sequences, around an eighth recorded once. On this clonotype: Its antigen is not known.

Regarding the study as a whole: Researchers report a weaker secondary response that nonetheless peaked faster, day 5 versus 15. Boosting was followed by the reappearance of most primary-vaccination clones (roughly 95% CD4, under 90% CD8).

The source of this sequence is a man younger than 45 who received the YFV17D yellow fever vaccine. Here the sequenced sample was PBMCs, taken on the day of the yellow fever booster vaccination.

CDR3 protein: CASSQLLSGANVLTF. CDR3 nucleotides: TGCGCCAGCAGCCAGCTCCTCTCTGGGGCCAACGTCCTGACTTTC. The chain couples TRBV5-1 to TRBJ2-6; D ambiguous. The germline V gene encodes CDR1 SGHRS and CDR2 YFSETQ. CDR3 length: 15 residues. The V end was cut by 4 bases, the J end by 0 bases, with 8 bases between. The whole variable domain, remainder taken from reference TRBV5-1 and TRBJ2-6, is KAGVTQTPRYLIKTRGQQVTLSCSPISGHRSVSWYQQTPGQGLQFLFEYFSETQRNKGNFPGRFSGRQFSNSRSEMNVSTLELGDSALYLCASSQLLSGANVLTFGAGSRLTVL.